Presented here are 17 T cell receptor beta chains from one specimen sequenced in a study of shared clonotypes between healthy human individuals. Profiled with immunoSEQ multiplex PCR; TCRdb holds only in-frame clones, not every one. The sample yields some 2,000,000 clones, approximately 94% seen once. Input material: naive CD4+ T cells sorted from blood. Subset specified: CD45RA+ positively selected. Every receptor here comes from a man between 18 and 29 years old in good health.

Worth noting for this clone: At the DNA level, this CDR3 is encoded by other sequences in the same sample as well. CDR3: CASSVGPNTEAFF. The CDR3 DNA reads as TGTGCCAGCAGTGTGGGCCCGAACACTGAAGCTTTCTTT. The chain combines TRBV6-4 with TRBJ1-1; D gene unclear. V was trimmed by 4 bases and J by 1 base, leaving 7 bases between them. Germline values: CDR1 MRHNA, CDR2 SNTAGT. The CDR3 has 13 amino acids.

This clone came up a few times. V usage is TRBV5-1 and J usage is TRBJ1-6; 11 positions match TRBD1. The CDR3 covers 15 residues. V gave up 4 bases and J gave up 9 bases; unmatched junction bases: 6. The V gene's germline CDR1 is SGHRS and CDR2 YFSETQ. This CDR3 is CASSVPGQGGSPLHF. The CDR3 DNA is TGCGCCAGCAGCGTACCGGGACAGGGGGGTTCACCCCTCCACTTT.

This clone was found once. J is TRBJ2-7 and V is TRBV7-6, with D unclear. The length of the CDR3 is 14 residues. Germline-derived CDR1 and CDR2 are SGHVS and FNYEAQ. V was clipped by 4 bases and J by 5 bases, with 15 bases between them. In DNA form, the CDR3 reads TGTGCCAGCAGCTCCGCGGTAAAGGGCGACGAGCAGTACTTC. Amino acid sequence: CASSSAVKGDEQYF.

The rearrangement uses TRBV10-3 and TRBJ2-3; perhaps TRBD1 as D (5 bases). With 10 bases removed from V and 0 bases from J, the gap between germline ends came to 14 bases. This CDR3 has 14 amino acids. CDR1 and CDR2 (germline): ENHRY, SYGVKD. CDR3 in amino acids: CATRRDPSTDTQYF. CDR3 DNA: TGTGCCACCCGCAGGGATCCTAGCACAGATACGCAGTATTTT.

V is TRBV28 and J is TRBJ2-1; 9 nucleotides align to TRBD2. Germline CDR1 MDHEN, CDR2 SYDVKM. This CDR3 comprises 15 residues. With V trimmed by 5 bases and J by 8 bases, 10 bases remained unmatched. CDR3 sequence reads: CASSTRGGPVDEQFF. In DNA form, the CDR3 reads TGTGCCAGCAGTACGCGGGGGGGCCCGGTCGATGAGCAGTTCTTC.

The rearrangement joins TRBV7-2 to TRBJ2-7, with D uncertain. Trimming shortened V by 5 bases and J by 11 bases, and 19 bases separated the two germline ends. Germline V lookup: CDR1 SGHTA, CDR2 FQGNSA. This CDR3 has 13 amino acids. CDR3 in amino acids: CASSPSILAVKYF. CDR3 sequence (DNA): TGTGCCAGCAGCCCCTCGATTTTGGCGGTCAAGTACTTC. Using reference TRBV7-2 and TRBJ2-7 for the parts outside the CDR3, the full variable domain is GAGVSQSPSNKVTEKGKDVELRCDPISGHTALYWYRQSLGQGLEFLIYFQGNSAPDKSGLPSDRFSAERTGGSVSTLTIQRTQQEDSAVYLCASSPSILAVKYFGPGTRLTVT.

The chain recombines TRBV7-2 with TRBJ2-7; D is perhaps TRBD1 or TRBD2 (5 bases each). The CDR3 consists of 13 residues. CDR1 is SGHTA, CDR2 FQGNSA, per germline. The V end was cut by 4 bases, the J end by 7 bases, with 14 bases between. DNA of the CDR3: TGTGCCAGCAGCTCGGGACGTACGAGGGAGCAGTACTTC. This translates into CASSSGRTREQYF.

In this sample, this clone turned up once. The CDR3 nucleotides are TGTGCCAGCAGTGAACTCGGACAGGGCTTCTATGGCTACACCTTC. Translated: CASSELGQGFYGYTF. The chain combines TRBV25-1 with TRBJ1-2; 8 nucleotides align to TRBD1. Losses at the gene ends were 2 bases for V and 4 bases for J; bases not matched to a gene: 6. From germline, CDR1 is MGHDK and CDR2 SYGVNS. CDR3 length: 15 amino acids.

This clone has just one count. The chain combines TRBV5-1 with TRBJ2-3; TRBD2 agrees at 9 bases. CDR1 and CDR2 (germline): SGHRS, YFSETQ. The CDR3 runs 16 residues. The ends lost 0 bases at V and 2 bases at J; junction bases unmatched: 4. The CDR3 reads CASSLGSSGDTDTQYF. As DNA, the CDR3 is TGCGCCAGCAGCTTGGGCTCTAGCGGGGACACAGATACGCAGTATTTT. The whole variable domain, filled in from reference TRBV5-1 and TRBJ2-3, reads KAGVTQTPRYLIKTRGQQVTLSCSPISGHRSVSWYQQTPGQGLQFLFEYFSETQRNKGNFPGRFSGRQFSNSRSEMNVSTLELGDSALYLCASSLGSSGDTDTQYFGPGTRLTVL.

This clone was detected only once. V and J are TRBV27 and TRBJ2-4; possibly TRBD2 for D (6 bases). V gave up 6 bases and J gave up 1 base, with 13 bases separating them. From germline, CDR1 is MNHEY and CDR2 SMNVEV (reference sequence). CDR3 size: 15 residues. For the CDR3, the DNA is TGTGCCAGCAGGCCCTCGGGGGTGGCCAAAAACATTCAGTACTTC. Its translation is CASRPSGVAKNIQYF.

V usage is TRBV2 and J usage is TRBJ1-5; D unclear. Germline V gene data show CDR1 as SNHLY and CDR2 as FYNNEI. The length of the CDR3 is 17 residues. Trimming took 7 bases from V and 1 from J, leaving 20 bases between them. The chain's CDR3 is CASTPANYPRSNQPQHF. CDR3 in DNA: TGTGCCAGCACTCCGGCCAACTACCCCAGGAGCAATCAGCCCCAGCATTTT.

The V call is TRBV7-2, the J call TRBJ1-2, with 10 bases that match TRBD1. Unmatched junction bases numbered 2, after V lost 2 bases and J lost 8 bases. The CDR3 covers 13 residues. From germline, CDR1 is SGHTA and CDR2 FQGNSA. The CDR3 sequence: CASSLRDRGGYTF. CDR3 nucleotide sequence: TGTGCCAGCAGCTTAAGGGACAGGGGAGGCTACACCTTC. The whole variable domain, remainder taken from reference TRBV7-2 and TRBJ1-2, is GAGVSQSPSNKVTEKGKDVELRCDPISGHTALYWYRQSLGQGLEFLIYFQGNSAPDKSGLPSDRFSAERTGGSVSTLTIQRTQQEDSAVYLCASSLRDRGGYTFGSGTRLTVV.

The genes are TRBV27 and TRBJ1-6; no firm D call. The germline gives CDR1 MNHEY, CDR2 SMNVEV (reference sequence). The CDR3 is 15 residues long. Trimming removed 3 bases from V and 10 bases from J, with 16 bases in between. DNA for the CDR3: TGTGCCAGCAGTTTGGCCGGCCAGTTCCTCTCACCCCTCCACTTT. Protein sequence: CASSLAGQFLSPLHF.

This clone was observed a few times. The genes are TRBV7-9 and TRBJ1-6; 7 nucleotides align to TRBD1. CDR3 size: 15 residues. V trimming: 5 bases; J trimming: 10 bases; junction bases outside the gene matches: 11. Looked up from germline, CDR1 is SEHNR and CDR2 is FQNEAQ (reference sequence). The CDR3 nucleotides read TGTGCCAGCAGCGTACCCGGGACAGTGGAATCACCCCTCCACTTT. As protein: CASSVPGTVESPLHF.

The CDR3 reads CASSSRDRGFETQYF. In DNA form, the CDR3 reads TGTGCCAGCAGCTCCCGGGACAGGGGTTTTGAGACCCAGTACTTC. This chain links TRBV11-1 with TRBJ2-5; the match to TRBD1 covers 10 bases. CDR3 length equals 15 residues. From germline, CDR1 is SGHAT and CDR2 FQDESV (reference sequence). Trimming removed 4 bases from V and 5 bases from J; junction bases left unmatched: 7. Using reference TRBV11-1 and TRBJ2-5 for the parts outside the CDR3, the full variable domain is EAEVAQSPRYKITEKSQAVAFWCDPISGHATLYWYRQILGQGPELLVQFQDESVVDDSQLPKDRFSAERLKGVDSTLKIQPAELGDSAMYLCASSSRDRGFETQYFGPGTRLLVL.

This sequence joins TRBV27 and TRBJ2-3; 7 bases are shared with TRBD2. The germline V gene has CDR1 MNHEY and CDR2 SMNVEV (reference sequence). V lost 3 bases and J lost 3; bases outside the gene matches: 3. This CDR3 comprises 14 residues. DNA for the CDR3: TGTGCCAGCAGTTTTGGACTAGAGACAGATACGCAGTATTTT. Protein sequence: CASSFGLETDTQYF.

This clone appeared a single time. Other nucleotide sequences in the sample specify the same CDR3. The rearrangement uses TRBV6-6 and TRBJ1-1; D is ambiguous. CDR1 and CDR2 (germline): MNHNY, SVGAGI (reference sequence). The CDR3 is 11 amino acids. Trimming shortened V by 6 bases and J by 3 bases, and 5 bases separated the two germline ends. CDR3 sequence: CASRGYTEAFF. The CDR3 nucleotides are TGTGCCAGCAGGGGCTACACTGAAGCTTTCTTT.